This T cell receptor (gamma chain) was sequenced during a study of γδ T cells in repeated Plasmodium falciparum infection. Across the study: Malian repertoires were sampled cross-sectionally without transmission and longitudinally through febrile malaria.

This clone was seen repeatedly, ten times or more. The TCRdb protein fails to match the DNA translation at residue 7; the protein reported here was translated from the DNA. The germline V gene has CDR1 GITISATS and CDR2 ISYDGTV (reference sequence). The CDR3 is made up of 15 amino acids. Trimming at V came to 3 bases and at J to 8 bases, leaving 4 bases not matched to a gene. TCRdb made new clone calls on the multiplex PCR reads using CATT. The sample includes 25,000 to 35,000 gamma-chain clones, roughly 1.4% of them seen just once. Bulk repertoires came from Vgamma9/Vdelta2+ or Vdelta2-negative gammadelta T cells flow-sorted from PBMC.

This receptor was obtained from a pool of human donors (malaria-infected and uninfected, not separated). The sample consisted of gamma-delta T cells from blood. The chain carries TRGV9 and TRGJP. This chain's CDR3 is CALWETQLGKKIKVF. DNA for the CDR3: TGTGCCTTGTGGGAGACCCAGTTGGGCAAAAAAATCAAGGTATTT.